These T cell receptor beta chains were read from a single sample in a study of blood T cell repertoires in COVID-19. Measured with immunoSEQ multiplex PCR; TCRdb has only the in-frame clones, and not every one. Here the sample spans about 150,000 clones, approximately 83% being singletons. The source material was peripheral blood. These receptor sequences come from a man aged 65-85 years who had recovered from COVID-19. Both conserved end residues are part of each CDR3. D genes are given only for firm matches. Clone size is shown for a subset of rows, as once, few, many or a class of expanded clone.

>TRBV12-3/TRBV12-4|.|.|TRBJ2-5
TGTGCCAGCACCTTGACCAGGGGTGAGACCCAGTACTTC
CASTLTRGETQYF
>TRBV10-2|TRBD1|.|TRBJ2-1
TGCGCCACCTTTGGGATAGACAGGGGGCGTGATGAGCAGTTCTTC
CATFGIDRGRDEQFF
>TRBV7-8|.|.|TRBJ1-4
TGTGCCAGCAGCCGGGGAGGGTCCACTAATGAAAAACTGTTTTTT
CASSRGGSTNEKLFF
>TRBV7-6|.|.|TRBJ2-1
TGTGCCAGCAGCCCCAGCCCTAGTAGTATCAGCTCCTACAATGAGCAGTTCTTC
CASSPSPSSISSYNEQFF
>TRBV5-1|.|.|TRBJ2-2
TGCGCCAGCAGCTCGTTCCTTACAGGGTCGGACGGGGAGCTGTTTTTT
CASSSFLTGSDGELFF
>TRBV6-5|.|.|TRBJ1-1
TGTGCCAGCACACCTTCGGGGAACACTGAAGCTTTCTTT
CASTPSGNTEAFF
>TRBV5-1|.|.|TRBJ2-3
TGCGCCAGCAGCTTTCGGAGCACAGATACGCAGTATTTT
CASSFRSTDTQYF
>TRBV6-5|.|.|TRBJ1-1
TGTGCCAGCGCCCGGCGCGGGGGTGACACTGAAGCTTTCTTT
CASARRGGDTEAFF
>TRBV10-3|TRBD1|.|TRBJ2-3
TGTGCCATCAGTAGACAGGGGGTCGCACAGGATACGCAGTATTTT
CAISRQGVAQDTQYF
>TRBV7-8|.|.|TRBJ1-2
TGTGCCAGCAGCCCCGGGGGGGGGACTAACTATGGCTACACCTTC
CASSPGGGTNYGYTF
>TRBV3-1/TRBV3-2|TRBD2|.|TRBJ2-5
TGTGCCAGCAGCGCGAGCGGGAGACGGGAGACCCAGTACTTC
CASSASGRRETQYF
>TRBV5-8|TRBD2|.|TRBJ2-3
TGTGCCAGCAGTTCCGGGACTAGCGGGAGCACAGATACGCAGTATTTT
CASSSGTSGSTDTQYF
>TRBV7-9|TRBD2|.|TRBJ2-7
TGTGCCAGCAGCTTCCGCGGGGGGAACTACGAGCAGTACTTC
CASSFRGGNYEQYF
>TRBV9|TRBD1|.|TRBJ2-7
TGTGCCAGCAGCCCAGGACAGGACCCCTACGAGCAGTACTTC
CASSPGQDPYEQYF
>TRBV6-4|TRBD1|.|TRBJ2-2
TGTGCCAGCAGTGTACAGGGGAGCACCGGGGAGCTGTTTTTT
CASSVQGSTGELFF
>TRBV15|.|.|TRBJ1-1
TGTGCCACCAGCAGAGGCCTCGGAGGGGAGACTGAAGCTTTCTTT
CATSRGLGGETEAFF
>TRBV18|TRBD1|.|TRBJ1-4
TGTGCCAGCTCACCGGGACAGAACATAGAGGAAAAACTGTTTTTT
CASSPGQNIEEKLFF
>TRBV19|TRBD2|.|TRBJ2-7
TGTGCCAGTAGTTCGACTAGCGGGAGTCTTTACGAGCAGTACTTC
CASSSTSGSLYEQYF
>TRBV7-9|TRBD2|.|TRBJ2-7
TGTGCCAGCAGCCCCGGGAGGGGAGGATCCTACGAGCAGTACTTC
CASSPGRGGSYEQYF
>TRBV3-1/TRBV3-2|.|.|TRBJ1-2
TGTGCCAGCAGCCAAGCTGGGTCTTCGGGCTATGGCTACACCTTC
CASSQAGSSGYGYTF
>TRBV12-3/TRBV12-4|.|.|TRBJ2-2
TGTGCCAGCAATACACAGGGTACCGGGGAGCTGTTTTTT
CASNTQGTGELFF
>TRBV6-1|.|.|TRBJ1-1
TGTGCCAGCAGTGAAGGGGCGGGGAGATACTATAACACTGAAGCTTTCTTT
CASSEGAGRYYNTEAFF
>TRBV6-2/TRBV6-3|TRBD2|.|TRBJ2-2
TGTGCCAGCAGTTCTCGGGGAATAGGACTAGCGGGAGAAGCCGGGGAGCTGTTTTTT
CASSSRGIGLAGEAGELFF
>TRBV19|.|.|TRBJ1-2
TGTGCCAGTAGTACTCATCCCGGGAATAACTATGGCTACACCTTC
CASSTHPGNNYGYTF
>TRBV19|TRBD2|.|TRBJ2-7
TGTGCCAGTAGTTCCCGAGGGCTAGCGGGGAGCTCCTACGAGCAGTACTTC
CASSSRGLAGSSYEQYF
>TRBV4-1|TRBD2|.|TRBJ2-3
TGCGCCAGCAGCCCGACTAGCGGGAGGACAGATACGCAGTATTTT
CASSPTSGRTDTQYF
>TRBV5-1|.|.|TRBJ1-4
TGCGCCAGCAGCAATACAGGGACCTCCAATGAAAAACTGTTTTTT
CASSNTGTSNEKLFF
>TRBV6-5|.|.|TRBJ1-1
TGTGCCAGCAGCGGACAGATGAACACTGAAGCTTTCTTT
CASSGQMNTEAFF
>TRBV25-1|TRBD1|once|TRBJ2-3
TGTGCCAGCAGTGACGACAGGGTGCTACTCGGACCAGATACGCAGTATTTT
CASSDDRVLLGPDTQYF
>TRBV6-5|.|once|TRBJ1-1
TGTGCCAGCAGTTACCAGGGGACCCGAGACACTGAAGCTTTCTTT
CASSYQGTRDTEAFF
>TRBV2|.|.|TRBJ2-1
TGTGCCAGCAGTGGACTTCTAAACAATGAGCAGTTCTTC
CASSGLLNNEQFF
>TRBV15|.|.|TRBJ1-2
TGTGCCACCAGCAGAGAGGACTCTCAGGGGGGCTACACCTTC
CATSREDSQGGYTF
>TRBV5-1|.|.|TRBJ1-1
TGCGCCAGCAGTTTTGAGGGAAAAATTGGAGCTTTCTTT
CASSFEGKIGAFF
>TRBV28|TRBD1|.|TRBJ2-3
TGTGCCAGCAGTTTAACCGGACAGGGCGCAGATACGCAGTATTTT
CASSLTGQGADTQYF
>TRBV5-1|TRBD2|.|TRBJ2-7
TGCGCCAGCAGCCCTAGCGGGCCACCCTACGAGCAGTACTTC
CASSPSGPPYEQYF
>TRBV27|.|.|TRBJ1-4
TGTGCCAGCAGTCCCCTTTGGCCGGACGCTAGCGAAAAACTGTTTTTT
CASSPLWPDASEKLFF
>TRBV28|TRBD1|once|TRBJ1-4
TGTGCCAGCAGTTCCGGACACAGGGGAGTTTGGTTTTTT
CASSSGHRGVWFF
>TRBV6-2/TRBV6-3|.|.|TRBJ1-6
TGTGCCAGCAGTTACAGAGCCGAGAATTCACCCCTCCACTTT
CASSYRAENSPLHF
>TRBV7-9|TRBD1|once|TRBJ1-6
TGTGCCAGCAGCTTAGGCCTTGGACAGGGGAAAGGGTACAATTCACCCCTCCACTTT
CASSLGLGQGKGYNSPLHF
>TRBV3-1/TRBV3-2|.|.|TRBJ2-5
TGTGCCAGCAGCCAAGATCCGGCTAGCGAGTACCAAGAGACCCAGTACTTC
CASSQDPASEYQETQYF
>TRBV5-6|.|.|TRBJ2-1
TGTGCCAGCAGCTTGGTTGGCGGCAGGGTCAATGAGCAGTTCTTC
CASSLVGGRVNEQFF
>TRBV6-2/TRBV6-3|TRBD2|.|TRBJ2-1
TGTGCCAGCAGTTACGGACCCGGAGCGGGGTACAATGAGCAGTTCTTC
CASSYGPGAGYNEQFF
>TRBV20-1|.|.|TRBJ1-5
TGCAGTGCTAGTCCCGAAGGCCACTATAGCAATCAGCCCCAGCATTTT
CSASPEGHYSNQPQHF
>TRBV6-2/TRBV6-3|TRBD1|.|TRBJ1-3
TGTGCCAGCAGCAAAGACAGGGGATCGAGCTCTGGAAACACCATATATTTT
CASSKDRGSSSGNTIYF
>TRBV3-1/TRBV3-2|.|few|TRBJ1-6
TGTGCCAGCAGCCAAGATTTAAGGGGCAGCTCACCCCTCCACTTT
CASSQDLRGSSPLHF
>TRBV27|.|.|TRBJ2-5
TGTGCCAGCAGTTTATGGCTGATTTGGGAGACCCAGTACTTC
CASSLWLIWETQYF
>TRBV2|.|.|TRBJ2-3
TGTGCCAGCAGGGGCCTCGACCAAGATACGCAGTATTTT
CASRGLDQDTQYF
>TRBV5-5|TRBD1|.|TRBJ2-5
TGTGCCAGCAGACAAACAGGGGAGCCAGAGACCCAGTACTTC
CASRQTGEPETQYF
>TRBV7-3|.|.|TRBJ2-6
TGTGCCAGCAGCTCCCCGGGAGGGGCCAACGTCCTGACTTTC
CASSSPGGANVLTF
>TRBV9|.|.|TRBJ1-1
TGTGCCAGCAGCCCGACCTGGGCAGGGGACACTGAAGCTTTCTTT
CASSPTWAGDTEAFF
>TRBV6-6|TRBD2|.|TRBJ2-1
TGTGCCAGCAGTTACCCGGGACTAGCGGGAGTAGGCGAGCAGTTCTTC
CASSYPGLAGVGEQFF
>TRBV4-3|TRBD2|.|TRBJ2-1
TGCGCCAGCAGCCAAAGCGGACTAGTTTTCGATGAGCAGTTCTTC
CASSQSGLVFDEQFF
>TRBV5-1|TRBD2|many|TRBJ2-3
TGCGCCAGCAGCTTGGTCCTAGCGGGAGGGGAGGATACGCAGTATTTT
CASSLVLAGGEDTQYF